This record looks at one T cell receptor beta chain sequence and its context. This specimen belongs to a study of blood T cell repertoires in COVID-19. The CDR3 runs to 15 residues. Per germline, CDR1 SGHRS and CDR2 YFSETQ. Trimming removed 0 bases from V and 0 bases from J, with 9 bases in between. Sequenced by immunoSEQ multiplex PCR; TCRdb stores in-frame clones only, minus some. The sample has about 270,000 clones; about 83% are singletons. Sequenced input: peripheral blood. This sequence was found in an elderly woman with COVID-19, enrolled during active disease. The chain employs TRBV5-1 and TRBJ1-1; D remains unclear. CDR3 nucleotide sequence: TGCGCCAGCAGCTTGGTACCAGGTATGAACACTGAAGCTTTCTTT. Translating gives CASSLVPGMNTEAFF. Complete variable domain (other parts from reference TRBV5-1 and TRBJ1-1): KAGVTQTPRYLIKTRGQQVTLSCSPISGHRSVSWYQQTPGQGLQFLFEYFSETQRNKGNFPGRFSGRQFSNSRSEMNVSTLELGDSALYLCASSLVPGMNTEAFFGQGTRLTVV.